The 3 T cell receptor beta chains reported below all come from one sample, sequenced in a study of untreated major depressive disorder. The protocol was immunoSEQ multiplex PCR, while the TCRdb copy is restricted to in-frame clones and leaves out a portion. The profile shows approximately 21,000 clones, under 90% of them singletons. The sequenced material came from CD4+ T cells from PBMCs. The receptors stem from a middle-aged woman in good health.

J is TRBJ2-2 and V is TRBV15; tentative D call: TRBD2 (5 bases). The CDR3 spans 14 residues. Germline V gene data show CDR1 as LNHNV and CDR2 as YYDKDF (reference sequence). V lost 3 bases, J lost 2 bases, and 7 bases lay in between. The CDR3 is CATSRLANTGELFF. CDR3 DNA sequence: TGTGCCACCAGCAGGCTAGCCAACACCGGGGAGCTGTTTTTT. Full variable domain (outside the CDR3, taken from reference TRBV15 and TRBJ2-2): DAMVIQNPRYQVTQFGKPVTLSCSQTLNHNVMYWYQQKSSQAPKLLFHYYDKDFNNEADTPDNFQSRRPNTSFCFLDIRSPGLGDTAMYLCATSRLANTGELFFGEGSRLTVL.

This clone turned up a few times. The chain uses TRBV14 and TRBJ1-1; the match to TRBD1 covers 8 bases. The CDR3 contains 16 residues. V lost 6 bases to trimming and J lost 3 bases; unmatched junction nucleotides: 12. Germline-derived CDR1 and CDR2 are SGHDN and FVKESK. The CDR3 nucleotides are TGTGCCAGCAGTATGTGGACAGGGAGTAGAGACACTGAAGCTTTCTTT. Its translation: CASSMWTGSRDTEAFF.

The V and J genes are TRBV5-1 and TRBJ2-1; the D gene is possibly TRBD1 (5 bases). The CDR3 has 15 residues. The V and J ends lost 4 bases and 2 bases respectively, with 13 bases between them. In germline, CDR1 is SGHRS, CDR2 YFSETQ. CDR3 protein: CASSPRGGAYNEQFF. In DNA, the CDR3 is TGCGCCAGCAGCCCAAGGGGTGGGGCCTACAATGAGCAGTTCTTC.